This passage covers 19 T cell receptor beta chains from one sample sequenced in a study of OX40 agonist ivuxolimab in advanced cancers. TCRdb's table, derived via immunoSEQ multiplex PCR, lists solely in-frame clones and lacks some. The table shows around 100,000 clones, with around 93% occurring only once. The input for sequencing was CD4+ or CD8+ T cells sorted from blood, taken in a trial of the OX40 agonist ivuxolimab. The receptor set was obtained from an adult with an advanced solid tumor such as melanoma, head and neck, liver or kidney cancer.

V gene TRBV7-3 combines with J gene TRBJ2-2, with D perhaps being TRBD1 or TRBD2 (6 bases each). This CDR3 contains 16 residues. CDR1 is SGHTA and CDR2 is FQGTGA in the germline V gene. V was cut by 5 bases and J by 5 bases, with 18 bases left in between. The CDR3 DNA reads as TGTGCCAGCAGCCTCATGTCGGGGGACATGACCGGGGAGCTGTTTTTT. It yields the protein CASSLMSGDMTGELFF.

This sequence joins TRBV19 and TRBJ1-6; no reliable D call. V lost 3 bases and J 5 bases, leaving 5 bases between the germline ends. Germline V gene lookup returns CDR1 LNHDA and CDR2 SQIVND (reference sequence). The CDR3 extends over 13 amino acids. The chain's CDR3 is CASSMRNNSPLHF. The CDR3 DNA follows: TGTGCCAGTAGTATGAGGAATAATTCACCCCTCCACTTT.

The CDR3 DNA sequence: TGTGCCAGCTCACCCTCACCATTACAGGGAACTGGAAACACCATATATTTT. This encodes CASSPSPLQGTGNTIYF. V and J are TRBV18 and TRBJ1-3; possible D gene TRBD1, 6 bases. Trimming removed 3 bases at V and 2 bases at J, with 17 bases between. The CDR3 has 17 amino acids. Germline V gene lookup returns CDR1 KGHSH and CDR2 LQKENI.

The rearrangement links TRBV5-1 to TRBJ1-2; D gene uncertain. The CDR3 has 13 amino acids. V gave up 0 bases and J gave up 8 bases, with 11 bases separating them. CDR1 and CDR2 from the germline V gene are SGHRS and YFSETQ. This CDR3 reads CASSLERERGYTF. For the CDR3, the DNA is TGCGCCAGCAGCTTGGAAAGGGAGCGCGGCTACACCTTC.

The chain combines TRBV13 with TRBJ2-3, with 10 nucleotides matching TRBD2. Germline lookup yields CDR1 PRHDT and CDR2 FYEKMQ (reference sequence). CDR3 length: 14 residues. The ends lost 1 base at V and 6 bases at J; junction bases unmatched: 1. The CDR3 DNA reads TGTGCCAGCAGCTTAGCAGCGGGAGGGGATACGCAGTATTTT. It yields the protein CASSLAAGGDTQYF.

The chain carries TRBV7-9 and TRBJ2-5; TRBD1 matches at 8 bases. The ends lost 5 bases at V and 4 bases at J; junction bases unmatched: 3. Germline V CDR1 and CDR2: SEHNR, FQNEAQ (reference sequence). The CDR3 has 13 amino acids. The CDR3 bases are TGTGCCAGCAGCGCCAGGGGGCCAGAGACCCAGTACTTC. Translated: CASSARGPETQYF.

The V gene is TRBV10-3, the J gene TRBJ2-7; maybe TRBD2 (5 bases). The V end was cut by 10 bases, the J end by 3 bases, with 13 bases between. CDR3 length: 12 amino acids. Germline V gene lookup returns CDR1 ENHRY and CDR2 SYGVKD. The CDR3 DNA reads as TGTGCCAGCAGCCTCGCGGGCTACGAGCAGTACTTC. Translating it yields CASSLAGYEQYF.

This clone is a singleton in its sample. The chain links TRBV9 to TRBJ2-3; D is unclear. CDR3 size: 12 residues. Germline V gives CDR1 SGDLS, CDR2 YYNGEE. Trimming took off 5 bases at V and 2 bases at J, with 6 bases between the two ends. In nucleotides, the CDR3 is TGTGCCAGCAGTAAGACCACAGATACGCAGTATTTT. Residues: CASSKTTDTQYF.

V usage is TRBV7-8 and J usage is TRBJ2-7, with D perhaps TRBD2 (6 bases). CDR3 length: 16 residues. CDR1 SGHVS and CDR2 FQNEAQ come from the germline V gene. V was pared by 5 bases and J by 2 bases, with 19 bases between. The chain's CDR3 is CASSRTGRGKTYEQYF. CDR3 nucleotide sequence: TGTGCCAGCAGCCGAACCGGACGGGGGAAAACCTACGAGCAGTACTTC. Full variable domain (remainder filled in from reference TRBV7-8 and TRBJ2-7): GAGVSQSPRYKVAKRGQDVALRCDPISGHVSLFWYQQALGQGPEFLTYFQNEAQLDKSGLPSDRFFAERPEGSVSTLKIQRTQQEDSAVYLCASSRTGRGKTYEQYFGPGTRLTVT.

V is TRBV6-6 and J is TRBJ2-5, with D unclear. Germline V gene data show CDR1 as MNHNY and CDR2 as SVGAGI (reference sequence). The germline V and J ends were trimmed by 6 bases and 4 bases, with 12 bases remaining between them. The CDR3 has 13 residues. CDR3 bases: TGTGCCAGCAGACCCCCACCACGAGAGACCCAGTACTTC. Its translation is CASRPPPRETQYF.

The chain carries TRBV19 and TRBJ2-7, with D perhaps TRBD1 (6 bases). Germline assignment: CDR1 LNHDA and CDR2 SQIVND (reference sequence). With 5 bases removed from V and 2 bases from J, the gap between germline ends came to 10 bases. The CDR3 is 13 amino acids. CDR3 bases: TGTGCCAGTAGTCCAGGGGACACCTACGAGCAGTACTTC. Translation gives CASSPGDTYEQYF.

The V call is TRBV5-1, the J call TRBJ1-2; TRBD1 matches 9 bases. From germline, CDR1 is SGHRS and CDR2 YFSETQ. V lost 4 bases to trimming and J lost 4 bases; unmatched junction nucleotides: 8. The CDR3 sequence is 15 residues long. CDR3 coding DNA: TGCGCCAGCAGCCCTAGACAGGGGGAGGTCTATGGCTACACCTTC. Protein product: CASSPRQGEVYGYTF.

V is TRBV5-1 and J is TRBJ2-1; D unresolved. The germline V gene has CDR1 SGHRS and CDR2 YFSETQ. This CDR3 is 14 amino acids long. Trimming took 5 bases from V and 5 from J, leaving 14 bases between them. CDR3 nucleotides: TGCGCCAGCAGTACCGCCCCTCCGAACAATGAGCAGTTCTTC. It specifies CASSTAPPNNEQFF. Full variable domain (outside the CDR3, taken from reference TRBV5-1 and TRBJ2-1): KAGVTQTPRYLIKTRGQQVTLSCSPISGHRSVSWYQQTPGQGLQFLFEYFSETQRNKGNFPGRFSGRQFSNSRSEMNVSTLELGDSALYLCASSTAPPNNEQFFGPGTRLTVL.

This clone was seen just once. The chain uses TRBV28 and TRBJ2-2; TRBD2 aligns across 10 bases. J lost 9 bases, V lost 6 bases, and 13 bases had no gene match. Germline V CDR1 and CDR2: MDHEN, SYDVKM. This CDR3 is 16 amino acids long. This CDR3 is CASSPAGAGGVRELFF. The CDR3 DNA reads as TGTGCCAGCAGCCCGGCGGGAGCGGGAGGGGTCAGGGAGCTGTTTTTT.

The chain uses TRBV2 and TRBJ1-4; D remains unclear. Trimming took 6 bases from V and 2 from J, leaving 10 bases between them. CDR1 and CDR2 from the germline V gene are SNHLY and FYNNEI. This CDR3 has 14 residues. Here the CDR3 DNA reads TGTGCCAGCAGGGTACTCGTTACTAATGAAAAACTGTTTTTT. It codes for CASRVLVTNEKLFF.

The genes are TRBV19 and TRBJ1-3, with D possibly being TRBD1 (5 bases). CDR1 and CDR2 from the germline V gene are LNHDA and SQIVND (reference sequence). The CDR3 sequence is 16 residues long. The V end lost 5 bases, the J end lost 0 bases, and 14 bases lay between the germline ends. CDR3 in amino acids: CASSLTGTGSGNTIYF. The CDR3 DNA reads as TGTGCCAGTAGTCTTACCGGGACCGGCTCTGGAAACACCATATATTTT.

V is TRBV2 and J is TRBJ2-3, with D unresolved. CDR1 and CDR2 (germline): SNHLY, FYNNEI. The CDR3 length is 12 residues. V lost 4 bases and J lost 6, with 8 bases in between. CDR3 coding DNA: TGTGCCAGCAGTGTTTACTCGGATACGCAGTATTTT. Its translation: CASSVYSDTQYF.

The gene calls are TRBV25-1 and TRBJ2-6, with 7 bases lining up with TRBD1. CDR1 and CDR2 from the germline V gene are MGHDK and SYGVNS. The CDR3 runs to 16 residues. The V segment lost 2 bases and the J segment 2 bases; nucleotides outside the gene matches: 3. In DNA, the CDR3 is TGTGCCAGCAGTGAAAGAGACAGGGCTGGGGCCAACGTCCTGACTTTC. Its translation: CASSERDRAGANVLTF.

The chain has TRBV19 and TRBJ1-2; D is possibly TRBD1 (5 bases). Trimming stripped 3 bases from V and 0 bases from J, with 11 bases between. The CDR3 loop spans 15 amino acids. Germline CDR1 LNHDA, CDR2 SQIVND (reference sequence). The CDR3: CASSIQGKANYGYTF. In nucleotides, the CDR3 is TGTGCCAGTAGTATCCAGGGCAAAGCTAACTATGGCTACACCTTC.